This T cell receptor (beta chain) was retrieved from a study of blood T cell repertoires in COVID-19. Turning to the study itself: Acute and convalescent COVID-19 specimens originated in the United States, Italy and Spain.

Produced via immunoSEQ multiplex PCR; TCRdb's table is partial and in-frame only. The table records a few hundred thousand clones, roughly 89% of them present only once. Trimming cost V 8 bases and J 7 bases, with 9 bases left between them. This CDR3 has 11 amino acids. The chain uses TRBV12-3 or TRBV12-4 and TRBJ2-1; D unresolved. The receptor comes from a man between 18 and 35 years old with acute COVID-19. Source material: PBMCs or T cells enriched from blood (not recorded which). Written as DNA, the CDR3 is TGTGCCAGCGGTGGGCTGAATGAGCAGTTCTTC. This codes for CASGGLNEQFF.